The 3 T cell receptor beta chains given below trace back to one sample, sequenced in a study of T-cell memory formation after mild COVID-19. MiXCR was run by TCRdb on the 5' RACE reads, yielding one entry per CDR3 protein. The table has a few hundred thousand distinct CDR3 sequences, over 9.5% seen once. Sequencing was performed on PBMCs or a T cell subset sorted from them (not recorded which). These receptors originate from a young man who had mild COVID-19 (a few samples of this study predate the infection). Cell type and time point are not known.

This clonotype was recorded a few times. V usage is TRBV4-3 and J usage is TRBJ1-1; D is uncertain. The CDR3 is made up of 14 amino acids. In germline, CDR1 is LGHNA, CDR2 YSLEER. V dropped 0 bases and J dropped 1 base, with 6 bases sitting between them. The CDR3 spells CASSQELTNTEAFF. CDR3 coding DNA: TGCGCCAGCAGCCAAGAACTTACGAACACTGAAGCTTTCTTT.

This clonotype was recorded a few times. The chain carries TRBV7-2 and TRBJ2-7, with 8 bases matching TRBD1. Trimming at V came to 1 base and at J to 6 bases, leaving 5 bases not matched to a gene. CDR3 size: 14 residues. Germline V gene lookup returns CDR1 SGHTA and CDR2 FQGNSA. CDR3 in amino acids: CASSLGQGAGEQYV. The CDR3 DNA reads as TGTGCCAGCAGCTTAGGGCAGGGGGCAGGCGAGCAGTACGTC.

This clonotype appeared many times. The chain couples TRBV7-2 to TRBJ2-5; D unresolved. Germline loops: CDR1 SGHTA, CDR2 FQGNSA. CDR3 length: 12 amino acids. V dropped 5 bases and J dropped 7 bases, with 11 bases sitting between them. The CDR3 DNA reads TGTGCCAGCAGCCCCAAATTGATGACCCAGTACTTC. It yields the protein CASSPKLMTQYF.